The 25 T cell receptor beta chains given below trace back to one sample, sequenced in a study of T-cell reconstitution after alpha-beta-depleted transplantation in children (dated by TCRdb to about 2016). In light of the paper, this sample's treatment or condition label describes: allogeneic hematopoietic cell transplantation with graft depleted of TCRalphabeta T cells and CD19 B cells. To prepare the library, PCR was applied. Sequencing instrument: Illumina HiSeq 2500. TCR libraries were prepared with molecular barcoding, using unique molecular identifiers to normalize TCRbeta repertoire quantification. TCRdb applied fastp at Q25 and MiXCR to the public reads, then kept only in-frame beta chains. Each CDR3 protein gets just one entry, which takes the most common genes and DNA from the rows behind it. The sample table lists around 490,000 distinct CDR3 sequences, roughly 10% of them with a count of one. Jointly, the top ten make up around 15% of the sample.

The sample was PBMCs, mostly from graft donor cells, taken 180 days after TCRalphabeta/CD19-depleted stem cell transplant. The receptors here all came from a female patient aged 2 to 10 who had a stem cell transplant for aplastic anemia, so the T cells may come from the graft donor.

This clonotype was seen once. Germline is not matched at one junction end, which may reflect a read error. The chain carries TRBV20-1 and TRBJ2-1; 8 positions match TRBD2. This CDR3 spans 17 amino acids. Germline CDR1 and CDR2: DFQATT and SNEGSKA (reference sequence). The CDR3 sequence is CSARKRLTSGSYNDQFF. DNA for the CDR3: TGCAGTGCTAGGAAAAGACTTACTAGCGGATCCTACAATGACCAGTTCTTC.

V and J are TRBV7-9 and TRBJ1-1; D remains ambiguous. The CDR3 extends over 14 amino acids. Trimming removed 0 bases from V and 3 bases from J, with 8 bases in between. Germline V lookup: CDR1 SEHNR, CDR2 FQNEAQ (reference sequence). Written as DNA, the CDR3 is TGTGCCAGCAGCTTAGCGCCTACACACACTGAAGCTTTCTTT. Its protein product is CASSLAPTHTEAFF. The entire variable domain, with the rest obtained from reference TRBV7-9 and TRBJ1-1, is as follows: DTGVSQNPRHKITKRGQNVTFRCDPISEHNRLYWYRQTLGQGPEFLTYFQNEAQLEKSRLLSDRFSAERPKGSFSTLEIQRTEQGDSAMYLCASSLAPTHTEAFFGQGTRLTVV.

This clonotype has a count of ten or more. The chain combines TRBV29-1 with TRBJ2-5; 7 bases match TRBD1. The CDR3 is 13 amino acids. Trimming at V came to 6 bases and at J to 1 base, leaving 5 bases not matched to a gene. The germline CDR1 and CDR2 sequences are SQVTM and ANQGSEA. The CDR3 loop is CSVGQRFQETQYF. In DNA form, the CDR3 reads TGCAGCGTGGGACAGCGTTTCCAAGAGACCCAGTACTTC.

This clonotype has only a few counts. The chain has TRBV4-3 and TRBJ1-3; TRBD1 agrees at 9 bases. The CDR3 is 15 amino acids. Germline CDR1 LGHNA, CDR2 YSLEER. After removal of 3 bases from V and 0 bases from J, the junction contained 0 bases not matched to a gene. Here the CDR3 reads CASSQTGGSGNTIYF. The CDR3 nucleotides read TGCGCCAGCAGCCAGACAGGGGGCTCTGGAAACACCATATATTTT.

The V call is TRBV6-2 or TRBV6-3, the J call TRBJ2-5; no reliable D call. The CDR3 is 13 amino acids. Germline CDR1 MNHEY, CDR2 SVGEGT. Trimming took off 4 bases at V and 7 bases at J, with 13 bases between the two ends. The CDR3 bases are TGTGCCAGCAGTTTTCGAGCCGCCCCGACCCAGTACTTC. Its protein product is CASSFRAAPTQYF.

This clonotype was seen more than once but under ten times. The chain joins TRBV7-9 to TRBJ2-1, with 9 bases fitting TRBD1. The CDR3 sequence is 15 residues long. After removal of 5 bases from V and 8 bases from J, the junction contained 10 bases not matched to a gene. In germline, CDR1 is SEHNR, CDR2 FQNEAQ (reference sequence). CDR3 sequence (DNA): TGTGCCAGCAGCCGCCGGGACAGGGTTTCGGATGAGCAGTTCTTC. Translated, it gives CASSRRDRVSDEQFF.

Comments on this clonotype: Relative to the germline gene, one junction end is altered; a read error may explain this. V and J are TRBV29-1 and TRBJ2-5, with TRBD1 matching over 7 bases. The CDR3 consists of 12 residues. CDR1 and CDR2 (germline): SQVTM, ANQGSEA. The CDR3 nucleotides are TGCAGCATCAGGGGGACAGAAGAGACCGAGTACTTC. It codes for CSIRGTEETEYF. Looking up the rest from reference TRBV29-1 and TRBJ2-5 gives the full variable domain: SAVISQKPSRDICQRGTSLTIQCQVDSQVTMMFWYRQQPGQSLTLIATANQGSEATYESGFVIDKFPISRPNLTFSTLTVSNMSPEDSSIYLCSIRGTEETEYFGPGTRLLVL.

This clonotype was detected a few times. The CDR3 DNA is TGCAGCGGTGTGGGGTCAGGGGGCGTGGAGACCCAGTACTTC. Residues: CSGVGSGGVETQYF. V usage is TRBV29-1 and J usage is TRBJ2-5; 8 nucleotides align to TRBD1. J was trimmed by 5 bases and V by 7 bases; bases with no gene match: 12. Germline CDR1 reads SQVTM; CDR2 reads ANQGSEA. The CDR3 loop spans 14 amino acids.

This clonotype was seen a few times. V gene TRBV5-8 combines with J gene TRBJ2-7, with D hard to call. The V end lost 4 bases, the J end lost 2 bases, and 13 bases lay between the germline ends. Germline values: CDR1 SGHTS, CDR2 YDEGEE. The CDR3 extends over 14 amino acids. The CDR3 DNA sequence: TGTGCCAGCAGCCATTACATGGACGCCTACGAGCAGTACTTC. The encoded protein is CASSHYMDAYEQYF.

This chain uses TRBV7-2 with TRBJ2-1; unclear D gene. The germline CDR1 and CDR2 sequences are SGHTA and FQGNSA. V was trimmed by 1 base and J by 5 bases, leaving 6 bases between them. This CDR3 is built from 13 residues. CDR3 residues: CASSLVYNNEQFF. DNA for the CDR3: TGTGCCAGCAGCTTAGTCTATAACAATGAGCAGTTCTTC.

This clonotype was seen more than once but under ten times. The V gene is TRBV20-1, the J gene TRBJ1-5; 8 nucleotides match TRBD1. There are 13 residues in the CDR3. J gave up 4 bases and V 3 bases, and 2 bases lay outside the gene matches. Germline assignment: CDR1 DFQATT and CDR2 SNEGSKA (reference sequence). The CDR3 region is CSASGDRNQPQHF. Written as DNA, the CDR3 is TGCAGTGCTAGTGGGGACAGGAATCAGCCCCAGCATTTT.

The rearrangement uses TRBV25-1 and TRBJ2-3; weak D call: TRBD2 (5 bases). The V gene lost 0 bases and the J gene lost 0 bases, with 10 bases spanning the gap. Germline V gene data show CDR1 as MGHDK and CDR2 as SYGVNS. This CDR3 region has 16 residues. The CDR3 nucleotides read TGTGCCAGCAGTGAATATGGGAGATTGAGCACAGATACGCAGTATTTT. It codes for CASSEYGRLSTDTQYF.

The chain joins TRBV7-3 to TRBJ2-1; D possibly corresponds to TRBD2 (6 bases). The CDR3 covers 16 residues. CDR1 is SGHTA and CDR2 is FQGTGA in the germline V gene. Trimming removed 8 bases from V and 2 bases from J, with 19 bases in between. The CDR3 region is CASAVGTRSAYNEQFF. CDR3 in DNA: TGTGCCAGCGCCGTGGGGACTCGGAGCGCCTACAATGAGCAGTTCTTC.

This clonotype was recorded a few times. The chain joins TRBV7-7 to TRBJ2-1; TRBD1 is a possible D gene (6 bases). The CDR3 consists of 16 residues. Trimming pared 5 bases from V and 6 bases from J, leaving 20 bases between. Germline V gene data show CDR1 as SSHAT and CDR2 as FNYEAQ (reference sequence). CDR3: CASSRTIGTPGNEQFF. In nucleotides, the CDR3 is TGTGCCAGCAGCCGTACCATCGGGACACCAGGCAATGAGCAGTTCTTC.

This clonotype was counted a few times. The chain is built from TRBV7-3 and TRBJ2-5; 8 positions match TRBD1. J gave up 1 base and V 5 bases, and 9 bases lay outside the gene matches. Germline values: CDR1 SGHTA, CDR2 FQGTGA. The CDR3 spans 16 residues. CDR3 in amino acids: CASSPGQGRSQETQYF. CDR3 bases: TGTGCCAGCAGCCCCGGACAGGGACGGTCCCAAGAGACCCAGTACTTC.

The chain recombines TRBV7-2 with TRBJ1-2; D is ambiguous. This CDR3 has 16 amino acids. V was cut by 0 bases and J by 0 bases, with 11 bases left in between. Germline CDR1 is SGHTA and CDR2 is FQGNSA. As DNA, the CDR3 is TGTGCCAGCAGCTTAGCCTCCGGCAGTCCTAACTATGGCTACACCTTC. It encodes CASSLASGSPNYGYTF.

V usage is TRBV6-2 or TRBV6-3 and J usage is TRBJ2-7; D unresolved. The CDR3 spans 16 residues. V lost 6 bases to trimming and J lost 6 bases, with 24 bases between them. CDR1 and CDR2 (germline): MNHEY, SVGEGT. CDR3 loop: CASSSLGRPAPFEQYF. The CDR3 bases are TGTGCCAGCAGCTCACTCGGCAGACCGGCGCCTTTCGAGCAGTACTTC.

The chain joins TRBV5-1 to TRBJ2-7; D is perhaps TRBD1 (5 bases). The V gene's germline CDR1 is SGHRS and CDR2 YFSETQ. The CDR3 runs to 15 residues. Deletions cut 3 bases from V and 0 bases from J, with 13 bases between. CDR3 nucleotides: TGCGCCAGCAGCTATTTAGGGGCGTCCTCCTACGAGCAGTACTTC. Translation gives CASSYLGASSYEQYF.

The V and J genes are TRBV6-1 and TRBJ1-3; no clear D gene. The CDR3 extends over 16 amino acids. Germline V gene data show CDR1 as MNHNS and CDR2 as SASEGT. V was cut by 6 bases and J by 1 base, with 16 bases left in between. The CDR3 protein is CASRSAGVQSGNTIYF. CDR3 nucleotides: TGTGCCAGCAGAAGCGCCGGGGTTCAATCTGGAAACACCATATATTTT.

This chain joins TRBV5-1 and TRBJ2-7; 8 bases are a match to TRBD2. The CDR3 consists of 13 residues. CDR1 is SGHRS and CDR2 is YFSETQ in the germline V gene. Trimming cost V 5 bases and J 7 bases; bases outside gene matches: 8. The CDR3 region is CASRRREGGEQYF. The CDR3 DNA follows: TGCGCCAGCAGGAGACGGGAGGGAGGGGAGCAGTACTTC.

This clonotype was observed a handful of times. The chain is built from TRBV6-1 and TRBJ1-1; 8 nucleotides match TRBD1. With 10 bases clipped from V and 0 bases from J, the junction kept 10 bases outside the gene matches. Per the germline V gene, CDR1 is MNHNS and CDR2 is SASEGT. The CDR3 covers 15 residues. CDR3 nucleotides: TGTGCCACCAAATTCCAGGGGGCAATGAACACTGAAGCTTTCTTT. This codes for CATKFQGAMNTEAFF.

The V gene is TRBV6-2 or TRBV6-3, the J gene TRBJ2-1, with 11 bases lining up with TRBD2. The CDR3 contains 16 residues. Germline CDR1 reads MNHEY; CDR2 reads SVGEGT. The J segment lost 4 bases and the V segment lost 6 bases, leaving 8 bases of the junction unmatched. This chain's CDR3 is CASRRPLAGAYNEQFF. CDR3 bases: TGTGCCAGCAGGCGGCCACTAGCGGGGGCTTACAATGAGCAGTTCTTC.

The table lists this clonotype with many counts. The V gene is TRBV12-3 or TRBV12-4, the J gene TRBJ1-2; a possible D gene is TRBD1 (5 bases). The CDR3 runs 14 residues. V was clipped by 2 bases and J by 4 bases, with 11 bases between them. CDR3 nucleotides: TGTGCCAGCAGTTTAAGAGCAGGGTTCTATGGCTACACCTTC. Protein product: CASSLRAGFYGYTF.

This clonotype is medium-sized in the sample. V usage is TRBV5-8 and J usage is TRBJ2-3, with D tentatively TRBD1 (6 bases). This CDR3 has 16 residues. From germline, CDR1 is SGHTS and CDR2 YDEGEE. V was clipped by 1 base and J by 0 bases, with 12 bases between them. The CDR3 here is CASSLPGQPSTDTQYF. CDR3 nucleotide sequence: TGTGCCAGCAGCTTGCCGGGACAACCTAGCACAGATACGCAGTATTTT. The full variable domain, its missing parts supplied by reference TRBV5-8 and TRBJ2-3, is EAGVTQSPTHLIKTRGQQATLRCSPISGHTSVYWYQQALGLGLQFLLWYDEGEERNRGNFPPRFSGRQFPNYSSELNVNALELEDSALYLCASSLPGQPSTDTQYFGPGTRLTVL.

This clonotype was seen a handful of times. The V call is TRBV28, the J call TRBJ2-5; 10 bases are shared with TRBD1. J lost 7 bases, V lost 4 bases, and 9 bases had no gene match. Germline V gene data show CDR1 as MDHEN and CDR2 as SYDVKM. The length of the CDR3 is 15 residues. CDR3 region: CASSSGQGDLGTQYF. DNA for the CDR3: TGTGCCAGCAGTTCCGGACAGGGGGATTTGGGGACCCAGTACTTC.